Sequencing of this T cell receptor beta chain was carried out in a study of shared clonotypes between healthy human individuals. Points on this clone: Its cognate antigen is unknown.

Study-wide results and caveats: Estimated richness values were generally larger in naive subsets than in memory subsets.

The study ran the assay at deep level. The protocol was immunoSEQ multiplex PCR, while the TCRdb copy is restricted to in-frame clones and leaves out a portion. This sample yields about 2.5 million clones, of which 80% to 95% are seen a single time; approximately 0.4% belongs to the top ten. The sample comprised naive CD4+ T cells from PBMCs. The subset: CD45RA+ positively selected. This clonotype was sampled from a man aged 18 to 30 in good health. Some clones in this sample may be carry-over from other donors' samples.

CDR3 DNA: TGTGCCAGCAGCCCCGCCCGGTCTACGTCCTACAATGAGCAGTTCTTC. Its protein product is CASSPARSTSYNEQFF. This chain uses TRBV5-4 with TRBJ2-1; D not resolved. CDR3 length: 16 amino acids. The V and J ends lost 4 bases and 1 base respectively, with 15 bases between them. Germline loops: CDR1 SGHNT, CDR2 YYREEE (reference sequence). Full variable domain (missing parts from reference TRBV5-4 and TRBJ2-1): ETGVTQSPTHLIKTRGQQVTLRCSSQSGHNTVSWYQQALGQGPQFIFQYYREEENGRGNFPPRFSGLQFPNYSSELNVNALELDDSALYLCASSPARSTSYNEQFFGPGTRLTVL.